This entry concerns a single TCR beta chain. No antigen is known for it. Up to 500,000 reads were sequenced per sample. Only in-frame clones appear in the TCRdb table, and some are missing; sequencing was by immunoSEQ multiplex PCR. The table records roughly 60,000 clones, 85% to 90% of them present only once. This entry belongs to a study of pediatric ulcerative colitis. General observations from the study: In rectum, acute severe colitis had expanded clones and less diversity. Blood-rectal clonal overlap within each person was significantly higher in ulcerative colitis patients than controls. Total lymphocyte DNA, not sorted subsets, was the template.

The CDR3 is 15 residues long. Germline CDR1 and CDR2: SGHTA and FQGNSA. V lost 5 bases and J lost 1; bases outside the gene matches: 6. This rearrangement joins TRBV7-2 to TRBJ2-3; 7 nucleotides align to TRBD1. Sequenced: blood. The TCR was taken from a boy younger than 18 who was a control in a study of pediatric ulcerative colitis. Written as DNA, the CDR3 is TGTGCCAGCAGCCTACAGGGGCAGGGCACAGATACGCAGTATTTT. As protein: CASSLQGQGTDTQYF.